This T cell receptor (beta chain) was captured by sequencing in a study of cytomegalovirus exposure and HLA in healthy donors. Overall study context: As released early, the data held some 80 million unique TCRs from HLA-typed donors.

PCR employed 60 Vbeta and 13 Jbeta primers. Measured with immunoSEQ multiplex PCR; TCRdb has only the in-frame clones, and not every one. The sample table sets out about 67,000 clones. Concerning this clone: Its antigen remains unknown.

General study results and limits: It was confirmed in vitro that a few of the CMV-associated chains were specific for CMV antigens.

This CDR3 is 16 amino acids long. Germline loops: CDR1 MDHEN, CDR2 SYDVKM. V lost 4 bases and J lost 0, with 13 bases in between. This clonotype was sampled from a man between 25 and 39 years old in good health and CMV-seropositive. Material: PBMCs. The chain is built from TRBV28 and TRBJ1-3; weak D call: TRBD1 (6 bases). CDR3 nucleotide sequence: TGTGCCAGCAGTTCTACCGGGACACACTCTGGAAACACCATATATTTT. The encoded protein is CASSSTGTHSGNTIYF.